The 29 T cell receptor beta chains listed next were all sequenced from one sample in a study of blood T cell repertoires in COVID-19. Produced via immunoSEQ multiplex PCR; TCRdb's table is partial and in-frame only. Of under 150,000 clones listed, approximately 90% are singletons. Sequences were obtained from peripheral blood. The receptors stem from a man in his 70s with active COVID-19.

The sample holds one count of this clone. This sequence joins TRBV5-1 and TRBJ1-1; 7 bases line up with TRBD1. The CDR3 spans 16 residues. From germline, CDR1 is SGHRS and CDR2 YFSETQ. J gave up 1 base and V 1 base, and 7 bases lay outside the gene matches. CDR3 loop: CASSLRPGGSNTEAFF. The CDR3 DNA sequence: TGCGCCAGCAGCTTGAGGCCAGGGGGTTCGAACACTGAAGCTTTCTTT. The whole variable domain, filled in from reference TRBV5-1 and TRBJ1-1, reads KAGVTQTPRYLIKTRGQQVTLSCSPISGHRSVSWYQQTPGQGLQFLFEYFSETQRNKGNFPGRFSGRQFSNSRSEMNVSTLELGDSALYLCASSLRPGGSNTEAFFGQGTRLTVV.

This chain links TRBV6-5 with TRBJ1-2; D gene uncertain. This CDR3 has 16 residues. Germline assignment: CDR1 MNHEY and CDR2 SVGAGI. Trimming shortened V by 4 bases and J by 4 bases, and 19 bases separated the two germline ends. CDR3: CASSSNPTPEGYGYTF. CDR3 DNA sequence: TGTGCCAGCAGTTCGAACCCCACCCCCGAGGGCTATGGCTACACCTTC.

The chain recombines TRBV3-1 (or the pseudogene TRBV3-2) with TRBJ1-2, with D unresolved. The CDR3 covers 14 residues. The germline V gene has CDR1 LGHDT and CDR2 YNNKEL (reference sequence). The V and J ends lost 2 bases and 1 base respectively, with 8 bases between them. CDR3 region: CASSQPAVNYGYTF. DNA for the CDR3: TGTGCCAGCAGCCAACCCGCGGTTAACTATGGCTACACCTTC.

The rearrangement links TRBV2 to TRBJ1-4, with 7 positions matching TRBD1. Losses at the gene ends were 6 bases for V and 0 bases for J; bases not matched to a gene: 4. The CDR3 covers 15 residues. From germline, CDR1 is SNHLY and CDR2 FYNNEI. This CDR3 reads CASRGGQATNEKLFF. The CDR3, as DNA: TGTGCCAGCAGGGGAGGACAGGCAACTAATGAAAAACTGTTTTTT.

The genes are TRBV2 and TRBJ1-1; 8 bases are a match to TRBD1. CDR1 is SNHLY, CDR2 FYNNEI, per germline. This CDR3 spans 16 amino acids. Trimming removed 5 bases from V and 6 bases from J; junction bases left unmatched: 14. The CDR3 sequence is CASSSGQGLIGSEAFF. DNA for the CDR3: TGTGCCAGCAGTTCAGGACAGGGCCTGATAGGGTCTGAAGCTTTCTTT.

Here the CDR3 reads CASGGGSRLEGTQYF. The CDR3 nucleotides read TGTGCCAGCGGAGGGGGCTCGCGGCTAGAGGGGACCCAGTACTTC. The V and J genes are TRBV2 and TRBJ2-5, with a tentative D call TRBD1 (7 bases). CDR1 SNHLY and CDR2 FYNNEI come from the germline V gene. V lost 8 bases to trimming and J lost 7 bases, with 23 bases between them. The CDR3 extends over 15 amino acids.

The chain recombines TRBV18 with TRBJ2-7; 7 nucleotides match TRBD2. Germline V lookup: CDR1 KGHSH, CDR2 LQKENI. This CDR3 has 15 amino acids. Trimming removed 3 bases from V and 3 bases from J; junction bases left unmatched: 8. The CDR3 DNA sequence: TGTGCCAGCTCACCCCAGGGAGGGGACCACTACGAGCAGTACTTC. The encoded protein is CASSPQGGDHYEQYF.

In this sample, this clone turned up a few times. V is TRBV6-2 or TRBV6-3 and J is TRBJ2-2; TRBD2 aligns across 7 bases. The CDR3 spans 18 residues. Germline lookup yields CDR1 MNHEY and CDR2 SVGEGT. Trimming took 4 bases from V and 4 from J; bases not matched to a gene: 15. CDR3 protein: CASSLWTRGPTSTGELFF. As DNA, the CDR3 is TGTGCCAGCAGTTTGTGGACTAGGGGCCCCACGTCCACCGGGGAGCTGTTTTTT.

The chain recombines TRBV5-1 with TRBJ2-1; possible D gene TRBD1, 6 bases. The V gene's germline CDR1 is SGHRS and CDR2 YFSETQ. The CDR3 totals 15 residues. Trimming took off 2 bases at V and 0 bases at J, with 9 bases between the two ends. The CDR3 DNA follows: TGCGCCAGCAGCTTTCAGGGGATCTCCTACAATGAGCAGTTCTTC. This codes for CASSFQGISYNEQFF.

The chain couples TRBV19 to TRBJ2-2; 10 nucleotides agree with TRBD2. CDR3 length: 16 amino acids. Germline CDR1 is LNHDA and CDR2 is SQIVND (reference sequence). V gave up 4 bases and J gave up 5 bases; unmatched junction bases: 7. CDR3 coding DNA: TGTGCCAGTAGTACCAAGACTAGCGGGTCGACCGGGGAGCTGTTTTTT. Protein product: CASSTKTSGSTGELFF.

The chain couples TRBV30 to TRBJ1-5; D call uncertain. CDR3 length: 13 residues. The germline V gene has CDR1 GTSNPN and CDR2 SVGIG (reference sequence). The V and J ends lost 3 bases and 3 bases respectively, with 9 bases between them. In DNA, the CDR3 is TGTGCCTGGAGCGGGGATGCCAATCAGCCCCAGCATTTT. Protein: CAWSGDANQPQHF.

The gene calls are TRBV30 and TRBJ2-1; D is undetermined. The CDR3 extends over 13 amino acids. Trimming pared 3 bases from V and 7 bases from J, leaving 13 bases between. CDR1 and CDR2 (germline): GTSNPN, SVGIG (reference sequence). The CDR3, as DNA: TGTGCCTGGAGGTCTGGCGGTACGAATGAGCAGTTCTTC. It translates to CAWRSGGTNEQFF.

The chain employs TRBV19 and TRBJ1-2; weak D call: TRBD1 (6 bases). This CDR3 is built from 12 residues. Germline V gene lookup returns CDR1 LNHDA and CDR2 SQIVND (reference sequence). Trimming cost V 5 bases and J 8 bases, with 12 bases left between them. The CDR3 DNA is TGTGCCAGTAGTGAGCAGGGGCAGGGCTACACCTTC. It specifies CASSEQGQGYTF.

This rearrangement joins TRBV18 to TRBJ2-7, with TRBD2 matching 7 bases. Germline loops: CDR1 KGHSH, CDR2 LQKENI. The CDR3 extends over 14 amino acids. The trim removed 1 base at V and 5 bases at J, leaving 5 bases unmatched. The CDR3 region has the DNA TGTGCCAGCTCACCACTGGGGGGGGACCACGAGCAGTACTTC. It encodes CASSPLGGDHEQYF.

The chain joins TRBV19 to TRBJ2-1; possible D gene TRBD1, 5 bases. V lost 7 bases, J lost 4 bases, and 20 bases lay in between. The CDR3 covers 16 residues. Germline V gives CDR1 LNHDA, CDR2 SQIVND (reference sequence). CDR3 coding DNA: TGTGCCAGTACCAACCCTAGGGTAGGGGTATACAATGAGCAGTTCTTC. Protein sequence: CASTNPRVGVYNEQFF.

The rearrangement joins TRBV2 to TRBJ1-4, with 7 nucleotides matching TRBD1. The germline V gene has CDR1 SNHLY and CDR2 FYNNEI. After removal of 8 bases from V and 3 bases from J, the junction contained 3 bases not matched to a gene. This CDR3 spans 13 amino acids. This CDR3 reads CASARGANEKLFF. The CDR3 nucleotides read TGTGCCAGCGCCAGGGGGGCTAATGAAAAACTGTTTTTT.

The chain couples TRBV6-1 to TRBJ2-7, with 7 bases identical to TRBD1. V gave up 6 bases and J gave up 2 bases; unmatched junction bases: 13. The CDR3 consists of 16 residues. Germline V gene sequence: CDR1 MNHNS, CDR2 SASEGT. CDR3 protein: CASSELGQAKTYEQYF. In DNA, the CDR3 is TGTGCCAGCAGCGAATTAGGACAGGCTAAAACCTACGAGCAGTACTTC.

V usage is TRBV6-5 and J usage is TRBJ1-5; 8 bases match TRBD1. Per germline, CDR1 MNHEY and CDR2 SVGAGI. This CDR3 region has 13 residues. The V segment lost 5 bases and the J segment 6 bases; nucleotides outside the gene matches: 3. This CDR3 is CASSPQGAQPQHF. The CDR3 DNA reads as TGTGCCAGCAGTCCCCAGGGGGCTCAGCCCCAGCATTTT.

The V gene is TRBV4-1, the J gene TRBJ2-2; 12 bases line up with TRBD2. CDR1 is MGHRA, CDR2 YSYEKL, per germline. The CDR3 totals 20 residues. V lost 1 base, J lost 4 bases, and 13 bases stayed unmatched. CDR3 DNA: TGCGCCAGCAGCCAAGTCTCCCTCCTACTAGCGGGAGGTCCCACCGGGGAGCTGTTTTTT. Translated, it gives CASSQVSLLLAGGPTGELFF.

A word on this clone: Other DNA variants within this sample encode the same CDR3. The J gene is TRBJ1-1, the V gene TRBV24-1; 9 nucleotides line up with TRBD1. The CDR3 has 14 residues. The V and J ends lost 4 bases and 6 bases, in that order; junction bases with no gene match: 5. Germline V lookup: CDR1 KGHDR, CDR2 SFDVKD. CDR3 in amino acids: CATSDQTGGSEAFF. The CDR3 bases are TGTGCCACCAGTGACCAGACAGGGGGATCTGAAGCTTTCTTT.

This clone was seen once. The chain carries TRBV5-4 and TRBJ2-5, with 9 positions matching TRBD1. CDR3 length: 14 amino acids. J gave up 1 base and V 4 bases, and 2 bases lay outside the gene matches. Germline V CDR1 and CDR2: SGHNT, YYREEE (reference sequence). Here the CDR3 reads CASSLTGGQETQYF. The CDR3 DNA is TGTGCCAGCAGCCTGACAGGGGGCCAAGAGACCCAGTACTTC.

The chain carries TRBV5-8 and TRBJ2-1, with D perhaps matching TRBD1 (5 bases). V gave up 4 bases and J gave up 10 bases, with 15 bases separating them. The CDR3 spans 13 residues. CDR1 SGHTS and CDR2 YDEGEE come from the germline V gene. The CDR3 here is CASSPYQGAEQFF. The DNA for the CDR3 is TGTGCCAGCAGCCCGTATCAGGGCGCCGAGCAGTTCTTC.

This clone has just one count. The CDR3 nucleotides read TGTGCCAGCTCACCGGTACTAGCGGGGACCGAGCAGTACTTC. It encodes CASSPVLAGTEQYF. This sequence joins TRBV18 and TRBJ2-7, with 10 nucleotides matching TRBD2. Losses at the gene ends were 3 bases for V and 6 bases for J; bases not matched to a gene: 5. CDR1 and CDR2 from the germline V gene are KGHSH and LQKENI. The CDR3 extends over 14 amino acids.

This clone came up once. This chain links TRBV7-3 with TRBJ2-3, with no clear D. V dropped 0 bases and J dropped 2 bases, with 3 bases sitting between them. The CDR3 has 13 amino acids. Germline CDR1 SGHTA, CDR2 FQGTGA. CDR3 residues: CASSLTATDTQYF. DNA for the CDR3: TGTGCCAGCAGCTTAACAGCCACAGATACGCAGTATTTT.

The CDR3 region has the DNA TGCGCCAGCAGTAAAGGGACAGGGGCCACTGGCGGGAGGGTTCAAGAGACCCAGTACTTC. Protein product: CASSKGTGATGGRVQETQYF. This chain joins TRBV5-1 and TRBJ2-5; possible D gene TRBD1, 10 bases. The V gene lost 5 bases and the J gene lost 2 bases, with 31 bases spanning the gap. The CDR3 is 20 residues long. Germline CDR1 SGHRS, CDR2 YFSETQ.

This chain connects TRBV7-2 to TRBJ2-6; D perhaps matches TRBD2 (6 bases). From germline, CDR1 is SGHTA and CDR2 FQGNSA. V was trimmed by 3 bases and J by 0 bases, leaving 9 bases between them. This CDR3 contains 16 residues. CDR3 in DNA: TGTGCCAGCAGCTTGGAGGGGACCTCTGGGGCCAACGTCCTGACTTTC. Encoded protein: CASSLEGTSGANVLTF. Combining the CDR3 with reference TRBV7-2 and TRBJ2-6 gives the whole variable domain GAGVSQSPSNKVTEKGKDVELRCDPISGHTALYWYRQSLGQGLEFLIYFQGNSAPDKSGLPSDRFSAERTGGSVSTLTIQRTQQEDSAVYLCASSLEGTSGANVLTFGAGSRLTVL.

V and J are TRBV6-6 and TRBJ1-5; no definite D call. Trimming left V 9 bases short and J 7 bases short, with 16 bases between. The CDR3 has 13 residues. Germline V lookup: CDR1 MNHNY, CDR2 SVGAGI (reference sequence). CDR3 amino acids: CASRERIEQPQHF. The CDR3 DNA sequence: TGTGCCAGTCGCGAGAGGATTGAGCAGCCCCAGCATTTT.

CDR3 in DNA: TGCGCCAGCAGCTTCCCCAGCTCCTACGAGCAGTACTTC. Translation gives CASSFPSSYEQYF. The chain uses TRBV5-1 and TRBJ2-7, with D uncertain. Germline assignment: CDR1 SGHRS and CDR2 YFSETQ. V was trimmed by 2 bases and J by 0 bases, leaving 6 bases between them. The CDR3 loop spans 13 amino acids.

This clone was observed a single time. The gene calls are TRBV19 and TRBJ2-2; TRBD1 matches at 12 bases. The germline CDR1 and CDR2 sequences are LNHDA and SQIVND (reference sequence). The CDR3 runs 18 residues. Trimming took 6 bases from V and 5 from J; bases not matched to a gene: 13. The CDR3, as DNA: TGTGCCAGTAGGCGAGGCGGGACAGGGGGCCGAGGAACCGGGGAGCTGTTTTTT. Translating gives CASRRGGTGGRGTGELFF.